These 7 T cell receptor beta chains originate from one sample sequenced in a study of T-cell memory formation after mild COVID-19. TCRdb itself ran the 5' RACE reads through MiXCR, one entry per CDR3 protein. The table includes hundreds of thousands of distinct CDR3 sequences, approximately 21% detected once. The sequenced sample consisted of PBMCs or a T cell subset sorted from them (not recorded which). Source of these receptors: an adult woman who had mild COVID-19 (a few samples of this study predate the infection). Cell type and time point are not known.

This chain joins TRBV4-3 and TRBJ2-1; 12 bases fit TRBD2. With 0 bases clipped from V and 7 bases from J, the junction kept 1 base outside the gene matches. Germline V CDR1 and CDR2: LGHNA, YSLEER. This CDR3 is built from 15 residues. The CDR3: CASSQETSGRNEQFF. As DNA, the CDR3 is TGCGCCAGCAGCCAAGAGACTAGCGGGAGAAATGAGCAGTTCTTC.

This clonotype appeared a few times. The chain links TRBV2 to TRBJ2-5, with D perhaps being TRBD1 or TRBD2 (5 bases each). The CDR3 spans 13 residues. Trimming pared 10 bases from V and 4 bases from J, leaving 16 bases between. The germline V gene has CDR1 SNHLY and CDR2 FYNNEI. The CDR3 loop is CANSQDWGETQYF. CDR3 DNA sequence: TGTGCCAACTCACAGGACTGGGGAGAGACCCAGTACTTC.

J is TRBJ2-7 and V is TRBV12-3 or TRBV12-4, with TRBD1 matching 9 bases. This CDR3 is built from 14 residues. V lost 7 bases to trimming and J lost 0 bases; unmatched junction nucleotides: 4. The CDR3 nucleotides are TGTGCCAGCACTTGGGGACAGGGCTCCTACGAGCAGTACTTC. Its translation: CASTWGQGSYEQYF.

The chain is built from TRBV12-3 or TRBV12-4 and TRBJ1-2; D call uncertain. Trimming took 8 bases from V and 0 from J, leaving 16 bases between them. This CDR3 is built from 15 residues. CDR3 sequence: CASQPSRPTNYGYTF. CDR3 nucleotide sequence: TGTGCCAGCCAGCCCTCCAGGCCCACTAACTATGGCTACACCTTC.

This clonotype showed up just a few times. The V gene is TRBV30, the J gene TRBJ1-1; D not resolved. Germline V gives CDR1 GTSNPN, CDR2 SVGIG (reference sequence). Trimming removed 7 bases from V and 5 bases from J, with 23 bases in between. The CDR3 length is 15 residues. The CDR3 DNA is TGTGCCTTGCGGGGAAAGGTCGTGATTGGGACTGAAGCTTTCTTT. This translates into CALRGKVVIGTEAFF.

Here the CDR3 reads CASTGLRRYGNTIYF. CDR3 bases: TGTGCCAGCACCGGACTCCGCAGATATGGAAACACCATATATTTT. The V gene is TRBV19, the J gene TRBJ1-3; D gene ambiguous. CDR3 length: 15 amino acids. V was cut by 9 bases and J by 3 bases, with 18 bases left in between. CDR1 and CDR2 from the germline V gene are LNHDA and SQIVND (reference sequence). The full variable domain, in which reference TRBV19 and TRBJ1-3 provide the parts outside the CDR3, is DGGITQSPKYLFRKEGQNVTLSCEQNLNHDAMYWYRQDPGQGLRLIYYSQIVNDFQKGDIAEGYSVSREKKESFPLTVTSAQKNPTAFYLCASTGLRRYGNTIYFGEGSWLTVV.

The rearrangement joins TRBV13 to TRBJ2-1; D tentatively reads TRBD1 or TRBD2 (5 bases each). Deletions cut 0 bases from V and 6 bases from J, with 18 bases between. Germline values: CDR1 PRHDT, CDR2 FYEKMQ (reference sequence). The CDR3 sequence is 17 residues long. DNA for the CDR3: TGTGCCAGCAGCTTAGGCCTGGGGGATCCTGGAAGCAATGAGCAGTTCTTC. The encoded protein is CASSLGLGDPGSNEQFF.